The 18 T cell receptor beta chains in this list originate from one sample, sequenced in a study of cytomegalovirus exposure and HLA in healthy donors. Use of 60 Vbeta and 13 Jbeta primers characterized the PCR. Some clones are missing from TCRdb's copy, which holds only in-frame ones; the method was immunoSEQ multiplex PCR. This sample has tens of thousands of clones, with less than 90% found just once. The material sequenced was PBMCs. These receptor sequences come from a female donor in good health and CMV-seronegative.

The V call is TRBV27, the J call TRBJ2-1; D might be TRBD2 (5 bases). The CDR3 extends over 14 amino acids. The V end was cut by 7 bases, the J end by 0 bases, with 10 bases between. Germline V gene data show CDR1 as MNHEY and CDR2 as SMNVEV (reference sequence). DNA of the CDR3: TGTGCCAGCAAACTAGAGGTCTCCTACAATGAGCAGTTCTTC. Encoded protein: CASKLEVSYNEQFF.

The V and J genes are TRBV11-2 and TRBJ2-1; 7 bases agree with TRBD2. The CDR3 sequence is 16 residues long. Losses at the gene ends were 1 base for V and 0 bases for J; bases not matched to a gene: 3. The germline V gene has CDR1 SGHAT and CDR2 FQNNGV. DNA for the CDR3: TGTGCCAGCAGCTTAGCGGGCGGGGGCTCCTACAATGAGCAGTTCTTC. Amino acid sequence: CASSLAGGGSYNEQFF.

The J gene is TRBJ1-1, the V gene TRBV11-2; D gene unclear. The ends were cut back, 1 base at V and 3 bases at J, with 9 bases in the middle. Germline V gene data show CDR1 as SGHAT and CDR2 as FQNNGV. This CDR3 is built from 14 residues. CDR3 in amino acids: CASSLGGGYTEAFF. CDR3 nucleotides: TGTGCCAGCAGCTTAGGAGGTGGCTACACTGAAGCTTTCTTT.

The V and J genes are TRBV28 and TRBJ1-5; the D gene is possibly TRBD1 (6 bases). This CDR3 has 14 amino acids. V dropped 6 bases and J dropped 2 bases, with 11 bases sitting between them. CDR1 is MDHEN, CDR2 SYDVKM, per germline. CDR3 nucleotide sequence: TGTGCCAGCAGCCAGGGGATGCGCAATCAGCCCCAGCATTTT. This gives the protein CASSQGMRNQPQHF.

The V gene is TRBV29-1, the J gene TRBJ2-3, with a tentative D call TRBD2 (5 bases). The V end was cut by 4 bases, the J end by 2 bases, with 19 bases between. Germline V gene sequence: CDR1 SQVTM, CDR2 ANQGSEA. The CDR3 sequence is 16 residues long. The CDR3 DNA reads TGCAGCGTTGCCCCTTTCGCGGCGGGTCCCACAGATACGCAGTATTTT. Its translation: CSVAPFAAGPTDTQYF.

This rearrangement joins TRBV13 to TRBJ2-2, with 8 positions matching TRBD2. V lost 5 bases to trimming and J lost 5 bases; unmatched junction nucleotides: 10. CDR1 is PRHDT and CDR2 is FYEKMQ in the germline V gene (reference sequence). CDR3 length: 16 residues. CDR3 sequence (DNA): TGTGCCAGCAGCACAAGGAGCACTAGCGGTACCGGGGAGCTGTTTTTT. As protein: CASSTRSTSGTGELFF.

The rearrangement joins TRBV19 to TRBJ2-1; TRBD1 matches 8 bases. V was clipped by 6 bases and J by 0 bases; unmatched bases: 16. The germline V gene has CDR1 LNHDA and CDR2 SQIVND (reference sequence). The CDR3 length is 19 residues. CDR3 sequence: CASSRNRDRRLSSYNEQFF. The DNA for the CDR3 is TGTGCCAGTAGCCGTAACCGGGACAGGCGTCTTAGCTCCTACAATGAGCAGTTCTTC.

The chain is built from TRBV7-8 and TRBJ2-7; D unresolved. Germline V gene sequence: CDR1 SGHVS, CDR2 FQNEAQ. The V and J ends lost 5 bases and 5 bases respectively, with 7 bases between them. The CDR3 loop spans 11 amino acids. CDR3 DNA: TGTGCCAGCAGCCGCTCAGACGAGCAGTACTTC. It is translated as CASSRSDEQYF.

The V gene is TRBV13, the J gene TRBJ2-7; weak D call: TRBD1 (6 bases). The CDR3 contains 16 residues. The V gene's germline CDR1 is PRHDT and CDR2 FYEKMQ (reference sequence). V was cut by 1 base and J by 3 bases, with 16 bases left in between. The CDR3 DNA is TGTGCCAGCAGCTTAGCCAGCACAGGGTTACGCTACGAGCAGTACTTC. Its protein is CASSLASTGLRYEQYF.

CDR3 protein: CASNYDRAYEQYF. Here the CDR3 DNA reads TGTGCCAGCAATTACGACAGGGCCTACGAGCAGTACTTC. This sequence joins TRBV6-1 and TRBJ2-5; 7 bases agree with TRBD1. TRBJ2-7 explains the end of the DNA better; the J call may be wrong. The CDR3 is 13 amino acids. Germline V lookup: CDR1 MNHNS, CDR2 SASEGT.

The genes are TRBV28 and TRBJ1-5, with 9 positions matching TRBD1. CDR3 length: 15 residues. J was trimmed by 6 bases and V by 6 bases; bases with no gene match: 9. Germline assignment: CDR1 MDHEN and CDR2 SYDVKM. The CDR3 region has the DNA TGTGCCAGCAGCCCCCTACAGGGGGCGTTTCAGCCCCAGCATTTT. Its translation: CASSPLQGAFQPQHF.

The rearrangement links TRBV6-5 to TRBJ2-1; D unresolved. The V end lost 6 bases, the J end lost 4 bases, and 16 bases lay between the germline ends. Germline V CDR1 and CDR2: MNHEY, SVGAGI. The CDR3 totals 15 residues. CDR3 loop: CASSSGSSLYNEQFF. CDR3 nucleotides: TGTGCCAGCAGCTCCGGGTCCTCCCTATACAATGAGCAGTTCTTC.

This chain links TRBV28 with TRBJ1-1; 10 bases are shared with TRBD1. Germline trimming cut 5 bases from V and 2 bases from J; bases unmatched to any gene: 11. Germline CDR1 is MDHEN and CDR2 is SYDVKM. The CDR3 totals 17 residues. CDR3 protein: CASSRRDRGLANTEAFF. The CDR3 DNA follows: TGTGCCAGCAGTCGCCGGGACAGGGGTCTGGCTAACACTGAAGCTTTCTTT.

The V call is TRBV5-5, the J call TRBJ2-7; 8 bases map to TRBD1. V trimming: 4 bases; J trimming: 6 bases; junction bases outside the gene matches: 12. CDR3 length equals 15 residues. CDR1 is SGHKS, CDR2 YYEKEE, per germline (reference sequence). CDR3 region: CASSGAGGQRTEQYF. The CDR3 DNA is TGTGCCAGCAGCGGGGCAGGGGGCCAACGAACCGAGCAGTACTTC.

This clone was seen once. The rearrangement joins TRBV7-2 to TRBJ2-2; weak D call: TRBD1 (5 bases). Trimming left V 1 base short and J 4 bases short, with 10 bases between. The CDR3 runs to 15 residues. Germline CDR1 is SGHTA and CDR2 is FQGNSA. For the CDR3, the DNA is TGTGCCAGCAGCTTAGGGGGCATTTCCACCGGGGAGCTGTTTTTT. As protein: CASSLGGISTGELFF. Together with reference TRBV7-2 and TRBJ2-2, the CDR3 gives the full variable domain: GAGVSQSPSNKVTEKGKDVELRCDPISGHTALYWYRQSLGQGLEFLIYFQGNSAPDKSGLPSDRFSAERTGGSVSTLTIQRTQQEDSAVYLCASSLGGISTGELFFGEGSRLTVL.

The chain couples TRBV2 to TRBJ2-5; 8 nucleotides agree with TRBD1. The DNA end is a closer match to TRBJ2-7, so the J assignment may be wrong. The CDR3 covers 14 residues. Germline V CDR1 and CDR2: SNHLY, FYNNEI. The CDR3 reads CASRRQGQPYEQYF. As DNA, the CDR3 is TGTGCCAGCAGAAGACAGGGGCAACCCTACGAGCAGTACTTC.

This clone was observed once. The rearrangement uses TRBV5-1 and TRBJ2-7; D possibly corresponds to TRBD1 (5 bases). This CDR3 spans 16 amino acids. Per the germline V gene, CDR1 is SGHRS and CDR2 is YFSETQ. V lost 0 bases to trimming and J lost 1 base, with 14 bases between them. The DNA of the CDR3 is TGCGCCAGCAGCTTGGGTTTAGTCAGGGCTTCCTACGAGCAGTACTTC. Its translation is CASSLGLVRASYEQYF.

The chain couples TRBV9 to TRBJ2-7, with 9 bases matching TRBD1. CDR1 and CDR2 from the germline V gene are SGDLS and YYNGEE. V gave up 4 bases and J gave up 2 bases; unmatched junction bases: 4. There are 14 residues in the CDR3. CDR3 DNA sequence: TGTGCCAGCAGCATTGGACAGGGGCCCTACGAGCAGTACTTC. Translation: CASSIGQGPYEQYF.